These 32 T cell receptor beta chains were sequenced from one sample in a study of vaccination and CD4 T cells after COVID-19. Stated treatment: roughly 10-day PBMC culture with coronavirus spike peptide pools or control peptides (ViraFEST assay). These receptors have no identified antigens. The Oncomine TCR Beta short-read assay was applied to DNA of cultured CD4+ T cells. MiXCR was run by TCRdb on the PCR reads, yielding one entry per CDR3 protein. Of 9,000 to 15,000 distinct CDR3 sequences detected, more than 45% appear once; the ten largest clones hold 21%. Sequencing input: CD4+ T cells from blood, cultured in vitro. The receptors originated from a human donor who had recovered from COVID-19.

This clonotype was seen a few times. CDR3 DNA sequence: TGTGCATCTCGGTCAACAGGGGATTCCGGGGAGCTGTTTTTT. Its translation: CASRSTGDSGELFF. The chain links TRBV24-1 to TRBJ2-2, with 7 bases lining up with TRBD1. Germline V CDR1 and CDR2: KGHDR, SFDVKD. This CDR3 is built from 14 residues.

The chain uses TRBV20-1 and TRBJ2-1; D call uncertain. The CDR3 has 11 residues. Germline-derived CDR1 and CDR2 are DFQATT and SNEGSKA (reference sequence). Trimming shortened V by 5 bases and J by 4 bases, and 6 bases separated the two germline ends. CDR3 bases: TGCAGTGCTCGACTGTACAATGAGCAGTTCTTC. Amino acids: CSARLYNEQFF.

This clonotype was counted between two and nine times. The chain is built from TRBV30 and TRBJ1-1; TRBD1 matches 8 bases. V shed 5 bases, J shed 8 bases, and the junction held 7 bases outside the gene matches. CDR1 is GTSNPN, CDR2 SVGIG, per germline (reference sequence). There are 12 residues in the CDR3. The CDR3 DNA is TGTGCCTGGGCGTACGGACAGGGCGAAGCTTTCTTT. Its translation: CAWAYGQGEAFF.

The genes are TRBV7-9 and TRBJ1-6; 8 positions agree with TRBD1. The CDR3 extends over 14 amino acids. Germline V gene sequence: CDR1 SEHNR, CDR2 FQNEAQ (reference sequence). V gave up 6 bases and J gave up 9 bases; unmatched junction bases: 7. The CDR3 nucleotides are TGTGCCAGCAGTATCGGACAGGGAAGTTCACCCCTCCACTTT. Amino acid sequence: CASSIGQGSSPLHF.

V and J are TRBV30 and TRBJ2-2; no clear D. V was trimmed by 4 bases and J by 6 bases, leaving 12 bases between them. CDR3 length: 13 amino acids. Per germline, CDR1 GTSNPN and CDR2 SVGIG (reference sequence). The CDR3 loop reads CAWTRLGAGELFF. The CDR3 DNA is TGTGCCTGGACCCGGTTGGGCGCCGGGGAGCTGTTTTTT.

V and J are TRBV21-1 and TRBJ1-1; the D call TRBD1 from the table was never checked on the DNA. TRBV21-1 is shown as a pseudogene. There are 18 residues in the CDR3. CDR3 nucleotides: TGTGCCAGCAGCAAAATAATAGGGTGGACAGGACAGAACACTGAAGCTTTCTTT. Translating gives CASSKIIGWTGQNTEAFF.

This rearrangement joins TRBV6-1 to TRBJ1-4; D is ambiguous. This CDR3 spans 17 amino acids. The V end lost 7 bases, the J end lost 7 bases, and 25 bases lay between the germline ends. The germline V gene has CDR1 MNHNS and CDR2 SASEGT. The CDR3 sequence is CASKSGQQRTFGEKLFF. The CDR3 DNA follows: TGTGCCAGCAAATCCGGGCAGCAGAGGACCTTTGGTGAAAAACTGTTTTTT.

The chain carries TRBV29-1 and TRBJ2-1; 10 nucleotides line up with TRBD2. This CDR3 has 15 amino acids. V shed 1 base, J shed 7 bases, and the junction held 7 bases outside the gene matches. Per the germline V gene, CDR1 is SQVTM and CDR2 is ANQGSEA. CDR3 nucleotide sequence: TGCAGCGTTGAAGTGAGCGGGAGGGCCGAAAATGAGCAGTTCTTC. The encoded protein is CSVEVSGRAENEQFF.

Regarding this clonotype: The junction shows a germline mismatch at one end, possibly a read error. The chain combines TRBV7-7 with TRBJ1-3; 7 bases fit TRBD1. Germline CDR1 is SSHAT and CDR2 is FNYEAQ (reference sequence). The CDR3 sequence is 15 residues long. CDR3 in amino acids: CASSQNTGEGNTIYF. The CDR3 coding sequence is TGTGCTAGCAGCCAGAACACAGGGGAAGGAAACACCATATATTTT.

This rearrangement joins TRBV7-9 to TRBJ1-1, with TRBD1 as a possible D gene (5 bases). The germline V gene has CDR1 SEHNR and CDR2 FQNEAQ (reference sequence). The CDR3 has 16 residues. The ends were cut back, 1 base at V and 10 bases at J, with 22 bases in the middle. DNA for the CDR3: TGTGCCAGCAGCTTAGTCGGGGGAGGGTGGCCACGAGGAGCTTTCTTT. It specifies CASSLVGGGWPRGAFF.

In DNA, the CDR3 is TGCGCCAGCCAGACTGGGACAGACAACTATGGCTACACCTTC. Amino acids: CASQTGTDNYGYTF. The chain has TRBV5-1 and TRBJ1-2; 7 nucleotides match TRBD1. The CDR3 has 14 residues. Looked up from germline, CDR1 is SGHRS and CDR2 is YFSETQ. V dropped 7 bases and J dropped 2; count of bases not matched to a gene: 8.

The chain carries TRBV6-2 or TRBV6-3 and TRBJ2-6, with D unclear. Germline CDR1 and CDR2: MNHEY and SVGEGT. Trimming cost V 6 bases and J 4 bases, with 7 bases left between them. The CDR3 contains 13 residues. The CDR3 region has the DNA TGTGCCAGCAGATCAGACGGGGCCAACGTCCTGACTTTC. Its protein product is CASRSDGANVLTF.

The gene calls are TRBV18 and TRBJ2-6; D might be TRBD2 (5 bases). V dropped 2 bases and J dropped 2 bases, with 13 bases sitting between them. The V gene's germline CDR1 is KGHSH and CDR2 LQKENI. CDR3 length equals 17 residues. CDR3 residues: CASSPFVREAGANVLTF. The CDR3 nucleotides are TGTGCCAGCTCACCATTTGTGAGGGAAGCTGGGGCCAACGTCCTGACTTTC.

This rearrangement joins TRBV20-1 to TRBJ1-2; D is undetermined. This CDR3 contains 13 residues. The germline V gene has CDR1 DFQATT and CDR2 SNEGSKA (reference sequence). V lost 6 bases, J lost 2 bases, and 13 bases lay in between. CDR3 nucleotides: TGCAGTGCCCCGAAAACAACGAACTATGGCTACACCTTC. Translated, it gives CSAPKTTNYGYTF.

The rearrangement links TRBV7-9 to TRBJ2-2; TRBD2 might be the D (6 bases). V dropped 2 bases and J dropped 2 bases, with 15 bases sitting between them. Germline-derived CDR1 and CDR2 are SEHNR and FQNEAQ (reference sequence). The length of the CDR3 is 17 residues. CDR3 residues: CASSLSRGAGNTGELFF. The CDR3 region has the DNA TGTGCCAGCAGCTTAAGCCGGGGAGCGGGTAACACCGGGGAGCTGTTTTTT.

The genes are TRBV5-4 and TRBJ2-7, with a tentative D call TRBD2 (6 bases). The CDR3 spans 12 residues. Per germline, CDR1 SGHNT and CDR2 YYREEE (reference sequence). Trimming shortened V by 0 bases and J by 8 bases, and 9 bases separated the two germline ends. CDR3 amino acids: CASSLAGGKQYF. The DNA for the CDR3 is TGTGCCAGCAGCTTGGCCGGGGGTAAGCAGTACTTC.

The rearrangement links TRBV21-1 to TRBJ2-7; the DNA was not used to check the table's D call, TRBD2. TRBV21-1 is marked as a pseudogene. The CDR3 runs 15 residues. CDR3: CASSNQGLPPYEQYF. Here the CDR3 DNA reads TGTGCCAGCAGCAACCAAGGACTACCACCCTACGAGCAGTACTTC.

The chain carries TRBV20-1 and TRBJ1-3, with 9 bases fitting TRBD1. CDR3 length: 15 amino acids. V gave up 5 bases and J gave up 3 bases; unmatched junction bases: 8. Germline V CDR1 and CDR2: DFQATT, SNEGSKA (reference sequence). This CDR3 is CSAVTGTGFGNTIYF. CDR3 nucleotide sequence: TGCAGTGCTGTAACCGGGACAGGGTTTGGAAACACCATATATTTT.

This clonotype was found a few times. This sequence joins TRBV2 and TRBJ2-7; D ambiguous. Per the germline V gene, CDR1 is SNHLY and CDR2 is FYNNEI. This CDR3 spans 11 amino acids. Trimming stripped 8 bases from V and 2 bases from J, with 7 bases between. In DNA, the CDR3 is TGTGCCAGCTTCCTCGCCTACGAGCAGTACTTC. The encoded protein is CASFLAYEQYF. The complete variable domain, with remaining parts taken from reference TRBV2 and TRBJ2-7, reads EPEVTQTPSHQVTQMGQEVILRCVPISNHLYFYWYRQILGQKVEFLVSFYNNEISEKSEIFDDQFSVERPDGSNFTLKIRSTKLEDSAMYFCASFLAYEQYFGPGTRLTVT.

The chain links TRBV2 to TRBJ2-7, with 15 nucleotides matching TRBD2. The CDR3 is made up of 17 amino acids. Germline trimming cut 1 base from V and 2 bases from J; bases unmatched to any gene: 3. From germline, CDR1 is SNHLY and CDR2 FYNNEI. The CDR3: CASSEGGLAGGPYEQYF. The CDR3 DNA is TGTGCCAGCAGTGAAGGCGGACTAGCGGGAGGGCCCTACGAGCAGTACTTC.

This clonotype has just a few counts. The chain is built from TRBV27 and TRBJ2-3, with 8 bases matching TRBD2. V shed 7 bases and J 5 bases; nucleotides not matched to a gene: 8. The CDR3 runs 14 residues. Germline V lookup: CDR1 MNHEY, CDR2 SMNVEV (reference sequence). The CDR3 sequence is CASKPSGWRDTQYF. Here the CDR3 DNA reads TGTGCCAGCAAACCTAGCGGGTGGCGAGATACGCAGTATTTT.

The J gene is TRBJ2-2, the V gene TRBV7-3; D may correspond to TRBD1 or TRBD2 (5 bases each). Germline CDR1 reads SGHTA; CDR2 reads FQGTGA. Trimming cost V 5 bases and J 0 bases, with 13 bases left between them. CDR3 size: 16 residues. The CDR3 bases are TGTGCCAGCAGCCGGGACGCCGCCGCGAACACCGGGGAGCTGTTTTTT. Translating gives CASSRDAAANTGELFF.

The rearrangement joins TRBV20-1 to TRBJ2-5; D gene uncertain. The CDR3 is made up of 11 amino acids. Germline CDR1 reads DFQATT; CDR2 reads SNEGSKA (reference sequence). V gave up 1 base and J gave up 1 base, with 1 base separating them. In nucleotides, the CDR3 is TGCAGTGCTAGAGTCCAAGAGACCCAGTACTTC. Its translation is CSARVQETQYF.

A word on this clonotype: A junction end diverges from the germline sequence, so it may reflect a read error. The J gene is TRBJ1-3, the V gene TRBV7-9, with TRBD1 matching 11 bases. Germline CDR1 is SEHNR and CDR2 is FQNEAQ (reference sequence). There are 16 residues in the CDR3. This CDR3 reads CASSWTGGHSGNTIYF. The CDR3 coding sequence is TGCGCCAGCAGCTGGACAGGGGGCCACTCTGGAAACACCATATATTTT.

This chain joins TRBV2 and TRBJ2-3, with 14 bases fitting TRBD2. The V gene's germline CDR1 is SNHLY and CDR2 FYNNEI. This CDR3 is 17 amino acids long. V was pared by 6 bases and J by 1 base, with 6 bases of the junction left unmatched. In DNA, the CDR3 is TGTGCCAGCAGGGGGGGGACTAGCGGGAGCGGCACAGATACGCAGTATTTT. Its protein product is CASRGGTSGSGTDTQYF.

This clonotype was seen a handful of times. The chain employs TRBV27 and TRBJ1-1; D unclear. In germline, CDR1 is MNHEY, CDR2 SMNVEV (reference sequence). The CDR3 loop spans 13 amino acids. V lost 2 bases and J lost 3, with 7 bases in between. CDR3 nucleotides: TGTGCCAGCAGTTTAAACAGAGACACTGAAGCTTTCTTT. Translating gives CASSLNRDTEAFF.

This clonotype has only a few counts. This rearrangement joins TRBV20-1 to TRBJ2-1; 13 bases are a match to TRBD2. Trimming took 5 bases from V and 4 from J; bases not matched to a gene: 11. Germline CDR1 DFQATT, CDR2 SNEGSKA (reference sequence). The CDR3 has 17 amino acids. CDR3 nucleotides: TGCAGTGCTCCAAGACTAGCGGGAGGCTGGATTTACAATGAGCAGTTCTTC. The encoded protein is CSAPRLAGGWIYNEQFF.

The chain recombines TRBV21-1 with TRBJ2-2; the DNA was not compared with TRBD1, the D call given in the table. TRBV21-1 is flagged as a pseudogene. The CDR3 spans 14 residues. The CDR3 coding sequence is TGTGCCAGCAGCCCTAGGGGCGGCACCGGGGAGCTGTTTTTT. Translation: CASSPRGGTGELFF.

The chain recombines TRBV28 with TRBJ1-5; TRBD1 aligns across 8 bases. CDR1 and CDR2 (germline): MDHEN, SYDVKM. J was trimmed by 11 bases and V by 3 bases; bases with no gene match: 9. CDR3 length: 14 residues. The chain's CDR3 is CASSLTGDWVAQHF. The DNA of the CDR3 is TGTGCCAGCAGTTTGACAGGGGACTGGGTGGCCCAGCATTTT.

This clonotype has more than one count but fewer than ten. CDR3 sequence: CASASGEVTDTQYF. The CDR3 region has the DNA TGTGCCTCCGCTAGCGGGGAGGTCACAGATACGCAGTATTTT. V is TRBV10-3 and J is TRBJ2-3; 9 bases align to TRBD2. CDR1 and CDR2 (germline): ENHRY, SYGVKD. This CDR3 region has 14 residues. Trimming took 11 bases from V and 2 from J; bases not matched to a gene: 8.

This chain joins TRBV12-3 or TRBV12-4 and TRBJ2-5; 7 bases map to TRBD1. J was trimmed by 1 base and V by 1 base; bases with no gene match: 12. CDR3 length: 18 amino acids. Here the CDR3 reads CASSLGVRQGQSQETQYF. In DNA form, the CDR3 reads TGTGCCAGCAGTTTAGGGGTTAGACAGGGCCAGTCCCAAGAGACCCAGTACTTC.

The J gene is TRBJ1-1, the V gene TRBV6-2 or TRBV6-3; D gene unclear. The V gene's germline CDR1 is MNHEY and CDR2 SVGEGT. V lost 2 bases and J lost 3, with 7 bases in between. The CDR3 extends over 13 amino acids. CDR3 coding DNA: TGTGCCAGCAGTTACATTGGGGACACTGAAGCTTTCTTT. The encoded protein is CASSYIGDTEAFF.